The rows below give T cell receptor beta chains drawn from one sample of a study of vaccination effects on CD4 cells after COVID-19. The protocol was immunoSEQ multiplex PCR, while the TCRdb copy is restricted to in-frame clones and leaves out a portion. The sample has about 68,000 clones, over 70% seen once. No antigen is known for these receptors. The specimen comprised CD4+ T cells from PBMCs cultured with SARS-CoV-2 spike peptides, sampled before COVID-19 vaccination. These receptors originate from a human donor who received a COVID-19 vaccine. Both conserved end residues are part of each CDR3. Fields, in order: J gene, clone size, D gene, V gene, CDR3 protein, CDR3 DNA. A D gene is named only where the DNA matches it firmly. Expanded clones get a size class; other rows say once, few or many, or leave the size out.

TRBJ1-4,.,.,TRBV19,CASREGRVANEKLFF,TGTGCCAGTAGAGAGGGCAGGGTAGCTAATGAAAAACTGTTTTTT
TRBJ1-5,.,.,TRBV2,CASRDLQGGNQPQHF,TGTGCCAGCAGAGATTTACAGGGAGGTAATCAGCCCCAGCATTTT
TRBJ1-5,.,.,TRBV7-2,CASSLTPDRTGRNQPQHF,TGTGCCAGCAGCTTAACCCCCGACAGGACCGGTAGGAATCAGCCCCAGCATTTT
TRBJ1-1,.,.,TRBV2,CASSEEQGWSEAFF,TGTGCCAGCAGTGAGGAGCAGGGTTGGTCTGAAGCTTTCTTT
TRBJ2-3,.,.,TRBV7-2,CASSLARLDTQYF,TGTGCCAGCAGCTTAGCAAGGCTAGATACGCAGTATTTT
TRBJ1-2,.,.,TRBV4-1,CASSHLPRGGDNYGYTF,TGCGCCAGCAGCCATCTCCCGCGGGGGGGGGATAACTATGGCTACACCTTC
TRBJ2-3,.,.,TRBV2,CASSSGDTDTQYF,TGTGCCAGCAGCTCGGGGGACACAGATACGCAGTATTTT
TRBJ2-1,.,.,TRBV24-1,CATSDLPGTSYNEQFF,TGTGCCACCAGTGATTTGCCGGGGACTTCCTACAATGAGCAGTTCTTC
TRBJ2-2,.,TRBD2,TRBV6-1,CASSGYSGGGTGELFF,TGTGCCAGCAGTGGTTATAGCGGGGGCGGAACCGGGGAGCTGTTTTTT
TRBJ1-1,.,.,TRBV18,CASSGQQWGADTEAFF,TGTGCCAGCTCCGGACAACAATGGGGGGCCGACACTGAAGCTTTCTTT
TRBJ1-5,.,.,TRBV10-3,CAISELAGVSSSNQPQHF,TGTGCCATCAGTGAATTGGCAGGCGTAAGCTCGAGCAATCAGCCCCAGCATTTT
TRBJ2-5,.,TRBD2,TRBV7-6,CASSLAQRFTSGGSQETQYF,TGTGCCAGCAGCTTAGCGCAAAGGTTCACTAGCGGGGGTTCCCAAGAGACCCAGTACTTC
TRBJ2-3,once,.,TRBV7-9,CASSLVSGGITDTQYF,TGTGCCAGCAGCTTAGTGTCGGGGGGCATCACAGATACGCAGTATTTT
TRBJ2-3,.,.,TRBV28,CASSGQFRTSTDTQYF,TGTGCCAGCAGCGGACAGTTTAGAACTAGCACAGATACGCAGTATTTT
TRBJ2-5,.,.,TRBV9,CASSANRGTETQYF,TGTGCCAGCAGCGCAAATCGGGGGACAGAGACCCAGTACTTC
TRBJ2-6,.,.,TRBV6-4,CASSDPRAGTPGVLTF,TGTGCCAGCAGTGACCCCCGCGCCGGGACACCGGGGGTCCTGACTTTC
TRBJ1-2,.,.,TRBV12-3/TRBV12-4,CASSLTTYGYTF,TGTGCCAGCAGTCTCACGACTTATGGCTACACCTTC
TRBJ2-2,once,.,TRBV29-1,CSVERVGGELFF,TGCAGCGTTGAGCGGGTCGGCGGGGAGCTGTTTTTT
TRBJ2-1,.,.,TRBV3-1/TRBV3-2,CASSFLGVEQFF,TGTGCCAGCAGCTTTCTGGGTGTTGAGCAGTTCTTC
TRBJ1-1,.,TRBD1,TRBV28,CASSLDRAFGEAFF,TGTGCCAGCAGTCTTGACAGGGCATTCGGTGAAGCTTTCTTT
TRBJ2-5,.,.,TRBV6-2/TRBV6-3,CASSYVGVSETQYF,TGTGCCAGCAGTTACGTCGGGGTATCAGAGACCCAGTACTTC
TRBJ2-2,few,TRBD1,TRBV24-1,CATSDDRAPNTGELFF,TGTGCCACCAGTGATGACAGGGCCCCGAACACCGGGGAGCTGTTTTTT
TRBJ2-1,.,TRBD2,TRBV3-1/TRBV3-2,CASSQSGTRYNEQFF,TGTGCCAGCAGCCAATCCGGGACTAGGTACAATGAGCAGTTCTTC
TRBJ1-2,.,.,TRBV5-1,CASSLGHFDNYGYTF,TGCGCCAGCAGCTTGGGGCACTTCGATAACTATGGCTACACCTTC
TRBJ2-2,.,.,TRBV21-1,CASSLGPTGELFF,TGTGCCAGCAGCCTTGGTCCTACCGGGGAGCTGTTTTTT
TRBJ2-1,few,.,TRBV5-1,CASRPGTEDEQFF,TGCGCCAGCAGACCCGGGACCGAGGATGAGCAGTTCTTC
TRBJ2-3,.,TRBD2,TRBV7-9,CASSLGLESTDTQYF,TGTGCCAGCAGCTTGGGACTAGAGAGCACAGATACGCAGTATTTT
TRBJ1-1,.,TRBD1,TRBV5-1,CASSPRDRGRRTEAFF,TGCGCCAGCAGCCCACGGGACAGGGGGCGACGAACTGAAGCTTTCTTT
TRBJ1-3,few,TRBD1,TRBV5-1,CASSPGQSSSGNTIYF,TGCGCCAGCAGCCCGGGACAGTCCAGCTCTGGAAACACCATATATTTT
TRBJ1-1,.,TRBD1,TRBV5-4,CASSFLDRENTEAFF,TGTGCCAGCAGCTTCCTGGACAGGGAGAACACTGAAGCTTTCTTT
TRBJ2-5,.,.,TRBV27,CASRRTVGVETQYF,TGTGCCAGTCGCAGAACTGTAGGGGTGGAGACCCAGTACTTC
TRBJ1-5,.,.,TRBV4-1,CASSQGGRIGRVSNQPQHF,TGCGCCAGCAGCCAAGGAGGGAGGATTGGGCGAGTAAGCAATCAGCCCCAGCATTTT
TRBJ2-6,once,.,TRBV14,CASSQRRSGANVLTF,TGTGCCAGCAGCCAAAGGCGCTCTGGGGCCAACGTCCTGACTTTC
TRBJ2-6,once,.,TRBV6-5,CASRVSGANVLTF,TGTGCCAGCAGGGTCTCTGGGGCCAACGTCCTGACTTTC
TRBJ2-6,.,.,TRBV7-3,CASSPYGSGANVLTF,TGTGCCAGCAGCCCATATGGTTCCGGGGCCAACGTCCTGACTTTC
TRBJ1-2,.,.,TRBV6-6,CASSLDSYGYTF,TGTGCCAGCAGTTTGGACAGCTATGGCTACACCTTC
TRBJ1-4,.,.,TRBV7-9,CASSGKTTNEKLFF,TGTGCCAGCAGCGGAAAAACAACTAATGAAAAACTGTTTTTT
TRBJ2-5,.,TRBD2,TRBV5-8,CASSPANIGGGARETQYF,TGTGCCAGCAGCCCCGCCAACATCGGCGGGGGGGCCAGAGAGACCCAGTACTTC
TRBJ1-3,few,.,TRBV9,CASSGAIAYSGNTIYF,TGTGCCAGCAGCGGCGCCATAGCCTACTCTGGAAACACCATATATTTT
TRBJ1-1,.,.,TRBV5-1,CASSLEARGFTEAFF,TGCGCCAGCAGCTTGGAAGCGCGAGGGTTCACTGAAGCTTTCTTT
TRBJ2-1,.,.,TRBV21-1,CASSREGLAGGSYNEQFF,TGTGCCAGCAGCAGAGAGGGACTAGCGGGGGGGTCCTACAATGAGCAGTTCTTC
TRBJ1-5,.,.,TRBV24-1,CATSARHLNQPQHF,TGTGCCACCAGTGCGAGGCACCTCAATCAGCCCCAGCATTTT
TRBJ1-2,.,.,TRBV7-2,CASSLNAGGYGYTF,TGTGCCAGCAGCCTAAATGCGGGGGGTTATGGCTACACCTTC
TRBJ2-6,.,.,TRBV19,CASREGNPGAGANVLTF,TGTGCCAGTAGAGAGGGGAACCCAGGAGCTGGGGCCAACGTCCTGACTTTC
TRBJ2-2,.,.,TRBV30,CAWSVSGTAGELFF,TGTGCCTGGAGTGTATCTGGTACTGCCGGGGAGCTGTTTTTT
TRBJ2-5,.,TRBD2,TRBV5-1,CASSPATSGGLGETQYF,TGCGCCAGCAGCCCAGCGACTAGCGGGGGTTTAGGAGAGACCCAGTACTTC
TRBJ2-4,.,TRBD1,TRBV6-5,CASSIRTGFDIQYF,TGTGCCAGCAGTATAAGGACAGGGTTTGACATTCAGTACTTC
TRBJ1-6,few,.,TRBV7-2,CASSLRGRSYSPLHF,TGTGCCAGCAGCTTAAGGGGTCGGAGTTATTCACCCCTCCACTTT
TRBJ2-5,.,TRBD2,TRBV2,CASSVLAGGLETQYF,TGTGCCAGCAGTGTGTTGGCGGGGGGGCTGGAGACCCAGTACTTC
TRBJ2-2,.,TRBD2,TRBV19,CASSILTSGLLGNTGELFF,TGTGCCAGTAGTATTTTGACTAGCGGCCTCCTGGGGAACACCGGGGAGCTGTTTTTT
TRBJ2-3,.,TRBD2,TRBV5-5,CASSSGLAASTDTQYF,TGTGCCAGCAGCTCCGGACTAGCGGCTAGCACAGATACGCAGTATTTT
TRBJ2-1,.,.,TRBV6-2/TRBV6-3,CASSYGKFYEQFF,TGTGCCAGCAGTTACGGCAAGTTCTATGAGCAGTTCTTC